This T cell receptor (beta chain) was obtained from a study of shared clonotypes between healthy human individuals. TCRdb's copy holds only in-frame clones and misses some; the assay was immunoSEQ multiplex PCR. The sample carries 2 million to 3 million clones, roughly 93% recorded once. Findings and caveats of the study: Expectations were that clonotype sharing among donors would be affected by sequencing depth.

This CDR3 spans 13 amino acids. Trimming removed 6 bases from V and 4 bases from J, with 10 bases in between. Germline assignment: CDR1 MNHEY and CDR2 SVGAGI. Regarding this clone: Its antigen is unknown.

Donors, without exception, were Caucasian adults residing in Nashville, Tennessee. Sequences were obtained from naive CD4+ T cells from PBMCs. The subset is: CD45RA+ positively selected. The sequence was collected from a man between 18 and 29 years old in good health. Some clones in this sample may be carry-over from other donors' samples. The chain uses TRBV6-5 and TRBJ1-3, with a tentative D call TRBD1 (5 bases). CDR3 DNA: TGTGCCAGCAGACCGGGACCCGGAAACACCATATATTTT. Translation: CASRPGPGNTIYF.